A selection of T cell receptor beta chains follows, all from one sample in a study of response to subunit inactivated influenza vaccine. One entry per CDR3 protein, called by TCRdb with MiXCR from the RT-PCR reads. The table shows about 650,000 distinct CDR3 sequences, with 14% occurring only once. The source was PBMCs from blood, collected approximately 15 days before vaccination. The receptors originated from a man aged 50-59 years who received an inactivated influenza vaccine. Both conserved end residues are part of each CDR3. Fields, in order: D gene, V gene, clone size, J gene, CDR3 protein, CDR3 DNA. D genes are given only for firm matches. Only some rows state a clone size, as once, few, many or a class for expanded clones.

TRBD1,TRBV6-6,few,TRBJ2-7,CASRPGQAYEQYF,TGTGCCAGCAGACCTGGACAGGCCTACGAGCAGTACTTC
.,TRBV20-1,.,TRBJ2-2,CSARYTGELFF,TGCAGTGCTAGATACACCGGGGAGCTGTTTTTT
.,TRBV15,many,TRBJ2-3,CATSRDPSVADTQYF,TGTGCCACCAGCAGAGATCCCTCTGTAGCAGATACGCAGTATTTT
TRBD2,TRBV20-1,few,TRBJ2-1,CSARVGTSVYNEQFF,TGCAGTGCTAGAGTTGGGACTAGCGTCTACAATGAGCAGTTCTTC
TRBD1,TRBV29-1,few,TRBJ1-5,CSVEEPGQARNQPQHF,TGCAGCGTTGAGGAACCGGGACAGGCTCGCAATCAGCCCCAGCATTTT
.,TRBV5-1,.,TRBJ1-1,CASSLNLIANTEAFF,TGCGCCAGCAGCTTGAACCTGATAGCGAACACTGAAGCTTTCTTT
.,TRBV6-5,.,TRBJ2-7,CASSSSKIIHYEQYF,TGTGCCAGCAGTTCCTCCAAAATAATCCACTACGAGCAGTACTTC
.,TRBV4-1,few,TRBJ1-2,CASSQGQQTNYGYTF,TGCGCCAGCAGCCAAGGACAGCAAACTAACTATGGCTACACCTTC
.,TRBV6-1,.,TRBJ1-2,CASADWYGYTF,TGTGCCAGCGCAGACTGGTATGGCTACACCTTC
TRBD2,TRBV2,.,TRBJ2-6,CASSVRGAGANVLTF,TGTGCCAGCAGTGTTCGGGGGGCTGGGGCCAACGTCCTGACTTTC
.,TRBV24-1,many,TRBJ1-5,CATSDLNSNQPQHF,TGTGCCACCAGTGATCTGAATAGCAATCAGCCCCAGCATTTT
.,TRBV5-6,.,TRBJ2-7,CASSLERLPNEQYF,TGTGCCAGCAGCTTGGAACGGCTACCTAACGAGCAGTACTTC
TRBD1,TRBV3-1,few,TRBJ2-7,CASSRDRGKTYEQYF,TGTGCCAGCAGCCGTGACAGGGGGAAAACCTACGAGCAGTACTTC
.,TRBV12-3/TRBV12-4,few,TRBJ2-3,CASRRLVGTDTQYF,TGTGCCAGCAGGAGGTTGGTAGGCACAGATACGCAGTATTTT
.,TRBV6-2/TRBV6-3,.,TRBJ1-5,CASSYLLGEGGNQPQHF,TGTGCCAGCAGTTATCTCCTTGGGGAAGGGGGCAATCAGCCCCAGCATTTT
TRBD1,TRBV3-1,once,TRBJ2-3,CASSETGFRVTDTQYF,TGTGCCAGCAGCGAGACAGGGTTTCGGGTCACAGATACGCAGTATTTT
TRBD1,TRBV15,few,TRBJ1-1,CATSRDSTGWIGEAFF,TGTGCCACCAGCAGGGACTCGACAGGGTGGATCGGTGAAGCTTTCTTT
.,TRBV28,many,TRBJ2-5,CASSLMGHEETQYF,TGTGCCAGCAGTTTAATGGGGCACGAAGAGACCCAGTACTTC
TRBD1,TRBV7-2,many,TRBJ2-7,CASSRGQGNSYEQYF,TGTGCCAGCAGCCGGGGACAGGGAAATTCCTACGAGCAGTACTTC
TRBD1,TRBV2,few,TRBJ2-1,CASSDTGGVSDEQFF,TGTGCCAGCAGCGATACAGGGGGTGTCTCGGATGAGCAGTTCTTC
TRBD1,TRBV12-3/TRBV12-4,.,TRBJ2-7,CASSVTGGINEQYF,TGTGCCAGCAGTGTGACAGGGGGCATCAACGAGCAGTACTTC
.,TRBV3-1,.,TRBJ1-2,CASSPTGELYGYTF,TGTGCCAGCAGCCCGACAGGAGAACTCTATGGCTACACCTTC